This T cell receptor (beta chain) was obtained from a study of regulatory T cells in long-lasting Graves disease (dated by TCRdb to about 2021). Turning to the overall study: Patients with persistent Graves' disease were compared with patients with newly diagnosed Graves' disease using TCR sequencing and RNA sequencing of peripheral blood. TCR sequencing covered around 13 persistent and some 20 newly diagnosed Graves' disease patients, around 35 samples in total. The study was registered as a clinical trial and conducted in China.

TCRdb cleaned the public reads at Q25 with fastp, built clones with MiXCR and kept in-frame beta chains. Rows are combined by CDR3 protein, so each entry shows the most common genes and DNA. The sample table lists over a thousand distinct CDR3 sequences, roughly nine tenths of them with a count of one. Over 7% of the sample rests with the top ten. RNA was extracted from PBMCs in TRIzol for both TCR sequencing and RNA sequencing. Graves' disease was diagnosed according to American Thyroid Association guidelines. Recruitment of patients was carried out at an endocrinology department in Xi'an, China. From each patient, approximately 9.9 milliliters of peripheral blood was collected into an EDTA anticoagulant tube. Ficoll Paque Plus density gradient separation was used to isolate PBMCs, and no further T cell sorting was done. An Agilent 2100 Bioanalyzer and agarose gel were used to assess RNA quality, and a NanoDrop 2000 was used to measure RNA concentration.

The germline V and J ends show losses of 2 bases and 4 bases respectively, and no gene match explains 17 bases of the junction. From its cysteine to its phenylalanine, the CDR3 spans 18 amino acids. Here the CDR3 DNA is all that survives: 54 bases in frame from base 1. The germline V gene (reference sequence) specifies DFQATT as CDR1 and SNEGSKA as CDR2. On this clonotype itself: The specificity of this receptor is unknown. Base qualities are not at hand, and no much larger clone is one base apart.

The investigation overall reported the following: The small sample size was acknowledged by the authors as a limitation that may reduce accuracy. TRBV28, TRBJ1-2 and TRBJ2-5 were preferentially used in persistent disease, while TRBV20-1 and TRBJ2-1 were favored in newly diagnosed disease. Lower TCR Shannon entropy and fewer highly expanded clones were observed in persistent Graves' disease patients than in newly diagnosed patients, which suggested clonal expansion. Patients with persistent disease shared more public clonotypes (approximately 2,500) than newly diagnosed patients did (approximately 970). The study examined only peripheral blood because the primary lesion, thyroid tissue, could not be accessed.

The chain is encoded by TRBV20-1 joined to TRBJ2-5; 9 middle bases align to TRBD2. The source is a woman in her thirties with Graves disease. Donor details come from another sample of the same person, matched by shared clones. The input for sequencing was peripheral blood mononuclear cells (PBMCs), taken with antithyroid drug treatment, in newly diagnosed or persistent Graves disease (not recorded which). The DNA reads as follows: TGCAGTGCTAGATGGCTGAGGACTAGCGCCTCGGGGGCAGAGACCCAGTACTTC. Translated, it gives CSARWLRTSASGAETQYF.